The clone carrying this TCR beta chain has more than one count but fewer than ten. Its antigen is unknown. The data were obtained in a study of CD8+ T cells in alopecia areata. Whole-study results and caveats: Among the cells sequenced in scalp samples are also the resident alphabeta T cells of normal skin. Only one nonresponder was present, which leaves the link between baseline CD8+ expansion and response uncertain.

There are 14 residues in the CDR3. Germline V lookup: CDR1 ENHRY, CDR2 SYGVKD. V lost 6 bases to trimming and J lost 1 base, with 12 bases between them. cDNA reverse transcribed from extracted RNA served as the sequencing template. TCRdb keeps only in-frame clones here, not all; method: immunoSEQ multiplex PCR. Of approximately 100,000 clones detected, about 61% appear once; the ten largest clones hold around 17%. As for treatment: oral pan-JAK inhibitor, 5-10 mg twice daily. The chain combines TRBV10-3 with TRBJ1-1, with TRBD1 as a possible D gene (5 bases). The sequence was collected from a human donor with alopecia areata. Specimen: CD8+ T cells sorted from blood, collected around week 55, from a patient treated with tofacitinib. The DNA of the CDR3 is TGTGCCATCAGCCTTGACAGTTCGAACACTGAAGCTTTCTTT. Translation gives CAISLDSSNTEAFF.